This T cell receptor (beta chain) emerged from a study of response to subunit inactivated influenza vaccine. Broader study findings: Few additional T cells are recruited per seasonal influenza vaccination, authors suggested.

The germline V gene has CDR1 SGDLS and CDR2 YYNGEE. The CDR3 is 16 amino acids. Trimming shortened V by 4 bases and J by 2 bases, and 18 bases separated the two germline ends. As to this clonotype: Its antigen is unknown.

TCRdb re-called the RT-PCR reads through MiXCR, storing one row per CDR3 protein. Of about 800,000 distinct CDR3 sequences in the sample, around 20% were seen once. The receptor was derived from a man aged 50 or older who received an inactivated influenza vaccine. The chain employs TRBV9 and TRBJ2-5; D may correspond to TRBD1 or TRBD2 (5 bases each). This sample comprised PBMCs from blood, obtained 4 to 6 days after vaccination. The CDR3 DNA follows: TGTGCCAGCAGCCCTGAAGGGACGGCGAATCAAGAGACCCAGTACTTC. This codes for CASSPEGTANQETQYF.